This T cell receptor beta chain originates from a study of neurological immune-mediated disorders. TCRdb fed the 5' RACE reads into MiXCR, producing one record per CDR3 protein. The table includes around 66,000 distinct CDR3 sequences, under 5.5% detected once. This clonotype was found many times. The CDR3 runs 15 residues. The germline V gene encodes CDR1 SGHNT and CDR2 YENEEA. Trimming at V came to 1 base and at J to 5 bases, leaving 5 bases not matched to a gene. V and J are TRBV11-3 and TRBJ2-1, with 7 bases identical to TRBD2. The source is a woman aged 70-85 years with multiple sclerosis. The sample comprised PBMCs. The CDR3 region has the DNA TGTGCCAGCAGCTTAGGCGGGAGTTCCCACAATGAGCAGTTCTTC. This codes for CASSLGGSSHNEQFF.